The text below deals with one T cell receptor beta chain. Those enrolled, adults aged roughly 18 to 95 years, came from roughly 22 US areas. This record belongs to a study of blood T cell repertoires in COVID-19. For the study at large: Italy, Spain and the United States were the sources of the convalescent and acute COVID-19 samples.

Per germline, CDR1 SGDLS and CDR2 YYNGEE. V was pared by 3 bases and J by 1 base, with 4 bases of the junction left unmatched. This CDR3 is 15 amino acids long. Sequencing was performed with immunoSEQ multiplex PCR; in TCRdb, only in-frame clones are kept and a portion is missing. The table has some 380,000 clones, roughly 86% seen once. The receptor was derived from a woman between 40 and 50 years old with acute COVID-19. The sample consisted of PBMCs or T cells enriched from blood (not recorded which). The V call is TRBV9, the J call TRBJ2-3; 8 nucleotides line up with TRBD2. In DNA form, the CDR3 reads TGTGCCAGCAGCGCTGGAGCGGGGGGCACAGATACGCAGTATTTT. Translation gives CASSAGAGGTDTQYF.